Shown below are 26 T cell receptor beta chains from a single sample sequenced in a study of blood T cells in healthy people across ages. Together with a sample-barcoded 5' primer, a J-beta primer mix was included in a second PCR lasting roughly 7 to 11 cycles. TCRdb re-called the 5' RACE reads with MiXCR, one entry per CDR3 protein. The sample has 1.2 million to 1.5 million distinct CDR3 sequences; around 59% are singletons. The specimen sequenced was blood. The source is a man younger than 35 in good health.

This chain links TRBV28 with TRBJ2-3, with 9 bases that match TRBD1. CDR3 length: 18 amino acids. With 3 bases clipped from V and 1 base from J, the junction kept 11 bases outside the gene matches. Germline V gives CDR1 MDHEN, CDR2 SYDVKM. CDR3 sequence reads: CASSFSVMRTGGTDTQYF. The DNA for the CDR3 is TGTGCCAGCAGTTTTTCCGTCATGCGGACAGGGGGCACAGATACGCAGTATTTT.

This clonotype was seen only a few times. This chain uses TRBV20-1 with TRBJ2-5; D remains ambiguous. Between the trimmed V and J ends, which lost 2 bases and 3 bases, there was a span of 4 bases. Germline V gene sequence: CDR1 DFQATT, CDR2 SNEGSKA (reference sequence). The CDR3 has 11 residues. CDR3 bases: TGCAGTGCTAGATCGGAAGAGACCCAGTACTTC. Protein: CSARSEETQYF.

The CDR3, as DNA: TGTGCCAGCAGTTCCTCCGGGACAGGGGGCTTGTATTTT. This codes for CASSSSGTGGLYF. The chain uses TRBV27 and TRBJ2-3; 12 positions agree with TRBD1. Germline V gene data show CDR1 as MNHEY and CDR2 as SMNVEV (reference sequence). Unmatched junction bases numbered 7, after V lost 4 bases and J lost 14 bases. The CDR3 length is 13 residues.

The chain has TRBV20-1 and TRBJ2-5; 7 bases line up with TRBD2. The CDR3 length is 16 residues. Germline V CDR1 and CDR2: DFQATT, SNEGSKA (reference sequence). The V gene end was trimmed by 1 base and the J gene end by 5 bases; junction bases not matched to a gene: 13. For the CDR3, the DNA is TGCAGTGCTAGAGGGGAACGCGGGAGAGACTGGGAGACCCAGTACTTC. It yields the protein CSARGERGRDWETQYF.

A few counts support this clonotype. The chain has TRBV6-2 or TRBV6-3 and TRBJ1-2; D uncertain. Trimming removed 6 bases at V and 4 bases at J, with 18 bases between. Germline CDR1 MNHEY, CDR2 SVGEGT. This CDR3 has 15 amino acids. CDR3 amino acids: CASRDTGLTLYGYTF. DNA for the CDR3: TGTGCCAGCAGAGACACCGGGTTGACACTCTATGGCTACACCTTC.

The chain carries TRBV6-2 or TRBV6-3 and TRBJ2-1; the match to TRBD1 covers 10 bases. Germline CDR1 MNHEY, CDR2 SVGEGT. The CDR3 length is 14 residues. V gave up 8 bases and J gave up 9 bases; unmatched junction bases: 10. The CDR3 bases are TGTGCCAGCTCCTCGGGACAGGGGATCTCTGAGCAGTTCTTC. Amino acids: CASSSGQGISEQFF.

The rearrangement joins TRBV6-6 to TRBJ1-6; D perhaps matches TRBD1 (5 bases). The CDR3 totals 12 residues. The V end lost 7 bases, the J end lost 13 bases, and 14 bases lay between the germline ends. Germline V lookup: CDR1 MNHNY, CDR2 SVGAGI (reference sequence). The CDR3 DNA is TGTGCCAGCACGGGGGATATGGGCCCCCTCCACTTT. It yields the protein CASTGDMGPLHF.

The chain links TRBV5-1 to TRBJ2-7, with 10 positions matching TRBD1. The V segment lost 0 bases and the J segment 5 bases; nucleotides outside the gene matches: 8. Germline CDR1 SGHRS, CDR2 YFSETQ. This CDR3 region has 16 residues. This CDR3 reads CASSLETGQGSHEQYF. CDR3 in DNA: TGCGCCAGCAGCTTGGAAACGGGACAGGGGTCCCACGAGCAGTACTTC.

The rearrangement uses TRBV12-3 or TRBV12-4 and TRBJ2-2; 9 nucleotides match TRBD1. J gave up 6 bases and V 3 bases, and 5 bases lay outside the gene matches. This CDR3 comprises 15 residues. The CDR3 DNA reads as TGTGCCAGCAGTTTGGGACAGGGTACCCCCGGGGAGCTGTTTTTT. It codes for CASSLGQGTPGELFF.

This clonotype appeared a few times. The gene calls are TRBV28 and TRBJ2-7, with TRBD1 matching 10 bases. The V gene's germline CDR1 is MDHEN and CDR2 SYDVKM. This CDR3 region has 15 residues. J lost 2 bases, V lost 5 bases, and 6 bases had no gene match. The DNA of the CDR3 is TGTGCCAGCAGTACACAGGGACAGGGGACCTACGAGCAGTACTTC. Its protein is CASSTQGQGTYEQYF.

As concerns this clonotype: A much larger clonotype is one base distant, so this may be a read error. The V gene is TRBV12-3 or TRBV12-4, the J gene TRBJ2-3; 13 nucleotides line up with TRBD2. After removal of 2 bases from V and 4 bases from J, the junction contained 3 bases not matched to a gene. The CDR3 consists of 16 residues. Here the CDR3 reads CASSLTSGRGADTQYF. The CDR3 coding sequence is TGTGCCAGCAGTTTAACTAGCGGGAGGGGCGCAGATACGCAGTATTTT.

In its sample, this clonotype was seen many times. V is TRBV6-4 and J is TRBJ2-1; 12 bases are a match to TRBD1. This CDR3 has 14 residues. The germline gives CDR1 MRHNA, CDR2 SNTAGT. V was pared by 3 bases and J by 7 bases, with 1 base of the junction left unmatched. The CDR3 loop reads CASSEGQGANEQFF. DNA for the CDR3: TGTGCCAGCAGTGAGGGACAGGGGGCGAATGAGCAGTTCTTC.

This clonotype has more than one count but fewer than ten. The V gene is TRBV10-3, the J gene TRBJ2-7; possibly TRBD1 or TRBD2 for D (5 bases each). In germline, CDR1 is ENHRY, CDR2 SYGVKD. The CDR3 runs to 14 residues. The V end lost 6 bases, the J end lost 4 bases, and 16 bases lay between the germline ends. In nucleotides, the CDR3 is TGTGCCATCAGGACCCCCGGGACCAGATACGAGCAGTACTTC. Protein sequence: CAIRTPGTRYEQYF.

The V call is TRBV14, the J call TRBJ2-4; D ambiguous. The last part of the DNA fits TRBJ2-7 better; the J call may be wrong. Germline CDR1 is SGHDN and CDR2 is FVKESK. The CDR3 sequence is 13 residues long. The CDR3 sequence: CASSPIGDYEQYF. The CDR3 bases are TGTGCCAGCAGCCCGATCGGAGATTACGAGCAGTACTTC.

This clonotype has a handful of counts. The CDR3 DNA sequence: TGTGCCAGCAGCGAAGCCGGGACTGAATTTTACGAGCAGTACTTC. Encoded protein: CASSEAGTEFYEQYF. The chain recombines TRBV7-2 with TRBJ2-7; weak D call: TRBD2 (6 bases). Germline lookup yields CDR1 SGHTA and CDR2 FQGNSA. The CDR3 covers 15 residues. Trimming took off 5 bases at V and 4 bases at J, with 18 bases between the two ends.

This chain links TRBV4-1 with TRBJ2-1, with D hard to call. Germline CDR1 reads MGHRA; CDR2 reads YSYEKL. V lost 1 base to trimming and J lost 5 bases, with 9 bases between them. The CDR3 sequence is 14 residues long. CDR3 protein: CASSQGWTDNEQFF. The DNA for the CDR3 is TGCGCCAGCAGCCAAGGATGGACGGACAATGAGCAGTTCTTC.

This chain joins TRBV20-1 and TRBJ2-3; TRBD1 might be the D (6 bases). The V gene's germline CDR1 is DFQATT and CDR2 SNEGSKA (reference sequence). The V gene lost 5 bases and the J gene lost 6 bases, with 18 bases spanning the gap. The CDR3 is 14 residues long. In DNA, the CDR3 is TGCAGTGCTCCCGACAGGAGAGGATTGGATACGCAGTATTTT. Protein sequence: CSAPDRRGLDTQYF.

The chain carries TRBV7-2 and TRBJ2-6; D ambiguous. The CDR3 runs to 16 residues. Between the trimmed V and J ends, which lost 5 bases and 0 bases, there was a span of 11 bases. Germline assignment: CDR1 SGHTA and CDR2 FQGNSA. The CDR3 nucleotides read TGTGCCAGCAGCCGCCGACTCCCCTCTGGGGCCAACGTCCTGACTTTC. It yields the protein CASSRRLPSGANVLTF.

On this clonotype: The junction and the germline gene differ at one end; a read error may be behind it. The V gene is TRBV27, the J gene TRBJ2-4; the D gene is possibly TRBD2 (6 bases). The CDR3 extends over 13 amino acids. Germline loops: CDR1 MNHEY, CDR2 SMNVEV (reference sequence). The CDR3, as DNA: TGTGCCAGCAGTTTAACCCCCTTTCGGGAGCAGGACTTC. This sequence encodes CASSLTPFREQDF.

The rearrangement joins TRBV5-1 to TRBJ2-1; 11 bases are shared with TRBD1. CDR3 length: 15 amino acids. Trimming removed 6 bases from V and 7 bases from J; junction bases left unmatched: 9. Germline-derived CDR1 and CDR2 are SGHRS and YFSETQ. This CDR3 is CASIRGTGGLNEQFF. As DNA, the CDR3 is TGCGCCAGCATTAGGGGGACAGGGGGTCTGAATGAGCAGTTCTTC.

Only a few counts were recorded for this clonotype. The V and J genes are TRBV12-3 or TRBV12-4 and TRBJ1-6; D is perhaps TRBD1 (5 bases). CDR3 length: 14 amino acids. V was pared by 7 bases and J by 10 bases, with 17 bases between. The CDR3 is CASTRDFRRSPLHF. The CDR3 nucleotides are TGTGCCAGCACTCGGGACTTTCGGAGATCACCCCTCCACTTT.

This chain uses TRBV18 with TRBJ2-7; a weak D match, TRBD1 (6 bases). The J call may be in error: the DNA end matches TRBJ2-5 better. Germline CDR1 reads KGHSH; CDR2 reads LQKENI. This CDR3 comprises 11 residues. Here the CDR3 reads CAITRGETQYF. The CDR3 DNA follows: TGTGCCATAACCAGGGGAGAGACCCAGTACTTC.

CDR3: CASRIRERSVDTQYF. The CDR3 nucleotides read TGTGCCAGCAGAATCCGGGAGAGAAGTGTTGATACGCAGTATTTT. The V call is TRBV7-8, the J call TRBJ2-3, with D tentatively TRBD2 (6 bases). This CDR3 is 15 amino acids long. Deletions cut 6 bases from V and 6 bases from J, with 19 bases between. Germline assignment: CDR1 SGHVS and CDR2 FQNEAQ.

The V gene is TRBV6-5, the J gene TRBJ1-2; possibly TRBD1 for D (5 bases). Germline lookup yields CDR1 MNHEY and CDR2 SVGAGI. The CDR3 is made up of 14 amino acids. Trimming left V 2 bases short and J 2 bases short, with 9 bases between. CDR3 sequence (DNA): TGTGCCAGCAGTTACGACAGTTACAACTATGGCTACACCTTC. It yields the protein CASSYDSYNYGYTF.

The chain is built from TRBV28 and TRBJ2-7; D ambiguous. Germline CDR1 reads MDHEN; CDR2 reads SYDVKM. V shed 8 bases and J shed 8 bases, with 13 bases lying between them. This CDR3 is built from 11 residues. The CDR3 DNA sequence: TGTGCCAGCCGTGAGCAGCAGAAGCAGTACTTC. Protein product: CASREQQKQYF. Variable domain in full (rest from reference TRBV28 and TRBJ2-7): DVKVTQSSRYLVKRTGEKVFLECVQDMDHENMFWYRQDPGLGLRLIYFSYDVKMKEKGDIPEGYSVSREKKERFSLILESASTNQTSMYLCASREQQKQYFGPGTRLTVT.

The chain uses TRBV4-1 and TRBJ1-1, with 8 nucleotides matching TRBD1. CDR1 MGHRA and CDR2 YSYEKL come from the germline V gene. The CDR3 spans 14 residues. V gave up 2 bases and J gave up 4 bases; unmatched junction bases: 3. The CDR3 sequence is CASSQLQGGTEAFF. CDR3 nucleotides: TGCGCCAGCAGCCAATTACAGGGGGGCACTGAAGCTTTCTTT.